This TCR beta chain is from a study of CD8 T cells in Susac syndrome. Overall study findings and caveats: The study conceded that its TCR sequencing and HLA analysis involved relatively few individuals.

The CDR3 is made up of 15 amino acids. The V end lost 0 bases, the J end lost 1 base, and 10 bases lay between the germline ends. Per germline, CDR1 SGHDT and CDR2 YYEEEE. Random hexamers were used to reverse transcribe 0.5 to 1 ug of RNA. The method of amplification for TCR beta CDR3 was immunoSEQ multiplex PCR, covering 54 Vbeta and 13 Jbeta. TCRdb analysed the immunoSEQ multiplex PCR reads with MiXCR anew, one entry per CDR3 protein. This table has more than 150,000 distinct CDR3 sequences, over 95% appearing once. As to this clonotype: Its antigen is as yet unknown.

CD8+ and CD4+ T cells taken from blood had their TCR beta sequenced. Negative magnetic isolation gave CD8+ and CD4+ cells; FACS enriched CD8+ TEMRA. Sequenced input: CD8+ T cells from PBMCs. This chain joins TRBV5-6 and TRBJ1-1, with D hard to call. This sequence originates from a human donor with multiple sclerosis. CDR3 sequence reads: CASSLGVTPNTEAFF. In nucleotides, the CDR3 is TGTGCCAGCAGCTTGGGGGTTACACCGAACACTGAAGCTTTCTTT. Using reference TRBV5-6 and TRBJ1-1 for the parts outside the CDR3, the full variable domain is DAGVTQSPTHLIKTRGQQVTLRCSPKSGHDTVSWYQQALGQGPQFIFQYYEEEERQRGNFPDRFSGHQFPNYSSELNVNALLLGDSALYLCASSLGVTPNTEAFFGQGTRLTVV.